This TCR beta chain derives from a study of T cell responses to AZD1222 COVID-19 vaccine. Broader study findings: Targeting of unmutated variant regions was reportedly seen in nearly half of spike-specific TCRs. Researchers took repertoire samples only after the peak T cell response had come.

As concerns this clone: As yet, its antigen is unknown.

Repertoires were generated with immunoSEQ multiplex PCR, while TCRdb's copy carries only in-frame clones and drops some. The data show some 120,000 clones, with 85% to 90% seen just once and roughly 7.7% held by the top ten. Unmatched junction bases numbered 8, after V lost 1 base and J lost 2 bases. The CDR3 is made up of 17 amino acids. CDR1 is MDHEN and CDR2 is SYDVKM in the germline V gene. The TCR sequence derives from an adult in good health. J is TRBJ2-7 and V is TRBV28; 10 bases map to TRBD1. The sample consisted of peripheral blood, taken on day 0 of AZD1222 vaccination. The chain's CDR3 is CASSLYGQGVGAYEQYF. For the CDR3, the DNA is TGTGCCAGCAGTTTATATGGACAGGGGGTTGGGGCCTACGAGCAGTACTTC.